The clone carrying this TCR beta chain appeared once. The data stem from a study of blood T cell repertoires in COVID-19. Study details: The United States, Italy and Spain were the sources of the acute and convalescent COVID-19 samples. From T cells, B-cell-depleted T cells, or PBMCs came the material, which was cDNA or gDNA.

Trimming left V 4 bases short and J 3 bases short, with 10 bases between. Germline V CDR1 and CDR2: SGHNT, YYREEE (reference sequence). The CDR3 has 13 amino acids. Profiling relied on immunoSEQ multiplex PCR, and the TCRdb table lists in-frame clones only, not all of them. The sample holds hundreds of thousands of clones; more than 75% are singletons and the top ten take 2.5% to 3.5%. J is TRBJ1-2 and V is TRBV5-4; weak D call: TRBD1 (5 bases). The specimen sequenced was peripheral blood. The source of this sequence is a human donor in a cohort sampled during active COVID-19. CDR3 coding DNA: TGTGCCAGCAGCATGGGACTGGACTATGGCTACACCTTC. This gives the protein CASSMGLDYGYTF.